These 17 T cell receptor beta chains were all obtained from the same sample, sequenced in a study of CD8 T cells in Susac syndrome. The RNA input was roughly 0.45 to 1 ug, and it was reverse transcribed with random hexamers. In TCRdb, the immunoSEQ multiplex PCR reads were re-called with MiXCR into one record per CDR3 protein. The sample lists some 130,000 distinct CDR3 sequences, around 95% occurring once. Sequencing input: CD8+ T cells from PBMCs. The source of these receptors is a human donor with Susac syndrome.

The genes are TRBV27 and TRBJ1-1; D unclear. With 6 bases removed from V and 4 bases from J, the gap between germline ends came to 12 bases. The length of the CDR3 is 13 residues. Germline CDR1 is MNHEY and CDR2 is SMNVEV (reference sequence). The CDR3 sequence: CASSLGSGTEAFF. The DNA for the CDR3 is TGTGCCAGCAGCTTGGGGTCTGGCACTGAAGCTTTCTTT.

The chain recombines TRBV20-1 with TRBJ2-1, with TRBD2 matching over 11 bases. Trimming cost V 7 bases and J 2 bases; bases outside gene matches: 13. CDR3 length equals 17 residues. CDR1 and CDR2 (germline): DFQATT, SNEGSKA (reference sequence). The CDR3 loop is CSVSTSGDSTPYNEQFF. The CDR3 DNA is TGCAGTGTTTCGACTAGCGGGGATTCTACTCCCTACAATGAGCAGTTCTTC.

This rearrangement joins TRBV20-1 to TRBJ2-7; the D gene is possibly TRBD1 (7 bases). This CDR3 is built from 14 residues. Trimming left V 6 bases short and J 5 bases short, with 20 bases between. CDR1 is DFQATT, CDR2 SNEGSKA, per germline (reference sequence). As DNA, the CDR3 is TGCAGTGCCGTCCGGAGGGGGCTAGGAGACGAGCAGTACTTC. Protein sequence: CSAVRRGLGDEQYF.

This chain uses TRBV11-2 with TRBJ2-5; 7 positions agree with TRBD2. J gave up 3 bases and V 4 bases, and 2 bases lay outside the gene matches. CDR1 and CDR2 (germline): SGHAT, FQNNGV. The CDR3 is 13 amino acids. The CDR3 region is CASSSGTKETQYF. Here the CDR3 DNA reads TGTGCCAGCAGCTCCGGGACTAAAGAGACCCAGTACTTC.

The chain couples TRBV4-2 to TRBJ2-5; 12 positions agree with TRBD2. CDR1 is LGHNA and CDR2 is YNFKEQ in the germline V gene. The CDR3 length is 15 residues. V gave up 6 bases and J gave up 5 bases; unmatched junction bases: 7. The CDR3 DNA is TGTGCCAGCAGTAAGACTAGCGGGGGCGAGGAGACCCAGTACTTC. Translated, it gives CASSKTSGGEETQYF.

This rearrangement joins TRBV5-1 to TRBJ2-7; 8 nucleotides align to TRBD2. The CDR3 totals 15 residues. Unmatched junction bases numbered 4, after V lost 0 bases and J lost 2 bases. Germline V CDR1 and CDR2: SGHRS, YFSETQ. Here the CDR3 DNA reads TGCGCCAGCAGCTTGGGTGATAGCGGGACCTACGAGCAGTACTTC. Its translation is CASSLGDSGTYEQYF. The complete variable domain, with remaining parts taken from reference TRBV5-1 and TRBJ2-7, reads KAGVTQTPRYLIKTRGQQVTLSCSPISGHRSVSWYQQTPGQGLQFLFEYFSETQRNKGNFPGRFSGRQFSNSRSEMNVSTLELGDSALYLCASSLGDSGTYEQYFGPGTRLTVT.

The genes are TRBV29-1 and TRBJ2-3; TRBD1 agrees at 9 bases. Germline CDR1 SQVTM, CDR2 ANQGSEA. The V and J ends lost 7 bases and 2 bases, in that order; junction bases with no gene match: 10. This CDR3 contains 15 residues. CDR3 bases: TGCAGCGCTTTGGGACAGGGTGTTGCCACAGATACGCAGTATTTT. Translation: CSALGQGVATDTQYF.

The CDR3 DNA reads TGTGCCAGCAGCTTAACCAGCGGGAGAGGAGCAGATACGCAGTATTTT. It encodes CASSLTSGRGADTQYF. The J gene is TRBJ2-3, the V gene TRBV7-2; 8 bases agree with TRBD2. Germline values: CDR1 SGHTA, CDR2 FQGNSA. Trimming took 2 bases from V and 4 from J; bases not matched to a gene: 8. This CDR3 region has 16 residues.

The rearrangement joins TRBV9 to TRBJ2-5; no firm D call. The CDR3 spans 14 residues. Per the germline V gene, CDR1 is SGDLS and CDR2 is YYNGEE. The germline V and J ends were trimmed by 9 bases and 0 bases, with 15 bases remaining between them. CDR3 coding DNA: TGTGCCACTAACCTACGGTCGTACCAAGAGACCCAGTACTTC. It encodes CATNLRSYQETQYF.

The chain carries TRBV12-3 or TRBV12-4 and TRBJ2-3; D might be TRBD1 (5 bases). V was pared by 3 bases and J by 4 bases, with 8 bases between. The CDR3 length is 13 residues. The CDR3, as DNA: TGTGCCAGCAGTTTCGACAGAGCAGATACGCAGTATTTT. Translating gives CASSFDRADTQYF.

The chain has TRBV15 and TRBJ1-5; D might be TRBD1 (5 bases). Germline-derived CDR1 and CDR2 are LNHNV and YYDKDF (reference sequence). The CDR3 contains 15 residues. Trimming left V 0 bases short and J 5 bases short, with 11 bases between. The CDR3 loop reads CATSRDRGGDQPQHF. DNA of the CDR3: TGTGCCACCAGCAGAGATCGGGGAGGGGATCAGCCCCAGCATTTT.

This sequence joins TRBV3-1 and TRBJ2-7, with D tentatively TRBD2 (5 bases). The CDR3 length is 14 residues. V was shortened by 4 bases and J by 0 bases, with 10 bases between the two germline ends. Per the germline V gene, CDR1 is LGHDT and CDR2 is YNNKEL (reference sequence). This CDR3 is CASSPGWISYEQYF. CDR3 in DNA: TGTGCCAGCAGCCCGGGGTGGATCTCCTACGAGCAGTACTTC.

The chain recombines TRBV4-1 with TRBJ1-1, with no clear D. The CDR3 runs 14 residues. Germline values: CDR1 MGHRA, CDR2 YSYEKL. V lost 0 bases to trimming and J lost 4 bases, with 9 bases between them. This CDR3 is CASSQDGITTEAFF. Here the CDR3 DNA reads TGCGCCAGCAGCCAAGATGGAATTACCACTGAAGCTTTCTTT.

A few counts support this clonotype. The chain has TRBV18 and TRBJ2-7; unclear D gene. The CDR3 has 12 residues. Trimming took off 5 bases at V and 0 bases at J, with 5 bases between the two ends. The germline V gene has CDR1 KGHSH and CDR2 LQKENI. The CDR3 loop is CASSRSSYEQYF. In DNA form, the CDR3 reads TGTGCCAGCTCAAGGAGCTCCTACGAGCAGTACTTC. Drawing the rest from reference TRBV18 and TRBJ2-7, the complete variable domain is NAGVMQNPRHLVRRRGQEARLRCSPMKGHSHVYWYRQLPEEGLKFMVYLQKENIIDESGMPKERFSAEFPKEGPSILRIQQVVRGDSAAYFCASSRSSYEQYFGPGTRLTVT.

The chain has TRBV9 and TRBJ2-3; 7 nucleotides agree with TRBD2. V shed 0 bases, J shed 2 bases, and the junction held 9 bases outside the gene matches. The CDR3 is 17 amino acids. Germline V gene sequence: CDR1 SGDLS, CDR2 YYNGEE. This CDR3 is CASSVDEGRALTDTQYF. The CDR3 bases are TGTGCCAGCAGCGTAGATGAAGGGAGGGCCCTCACAGATACGCAGTATTTT.

The rearrangement links TRBV11-2 to TRBJ1-5, with no clear D. Germline V lookup: CDR1 SGHAT, CDR2 FQNNGV. This CDR3 contains 12 residues. Trimming removed 0 bases at V and 8 bases at J, with 5 bases between. The CDR3 nucleotides read TGTGCCAGCAGCTTAGATCTGGAGCCCCAGCATTTT. Amino acids: CASSLDLEPQHF.

This sequence joins TRBV29-1 and TRBJ2-1; 10 nucleotides agree with TRBD1. Germline V gene lookup returns CDR1 SQVTM and CDR2 ANQGSEA. The CDR3 contains 13 residues. The trim removed 7 bases at V and 7 bases at J, leaving 7 bases unmatched. Here the CDR3 DNA reads TGCAGCGGTGATGGGACAGGGGTAAATGAGCAGTTCTTC. This gives the protein CSGDGTGVNEQFF.